This T cell receptor (beta chain) was sequenced for a study of blood T cell repertoires in COVID-19. Whole-study context: From the United States, Italy and Spain came samples of acute and convalescent COVID-19. In each case, the material was cDNA or gDNA derived from T cells, B-cell-depleted T cells, or PBMCs.

The CDR3 is made up of 14 amino acids. With V trimmed by 3 bases and J by 3 bases, 2 bases remained unmatched. CDR1 is LNHDA and CDR2 is SQIVND in the germline V gene (reference sequence). How the authors handled the data: Quantification of nucleated cells was approximated via reference gene primer amplification. The data were produced by immunoSEQ multiplex PCR, yet TCRdb's version contains in-frame clones alone and is incomplete. The V and J calls and the clone size are those of that table, but D and trimming were determined from the DNA. The sample includes some 140,000 clones, roughly 80% seen only once; the top ten take 10% to 11%.

The specimen sequenced was peripheral blood. The clonotype was recovered from a man aged 55 to 70 who had recovered from COVID-19. This chain connects TRBV19 to TRBJ1-5; 7 positions agree with TRBD1. The CDR3 is CASSMTGINQPQHF. In nucleotides, the CDR3 is TGTGCCAGTAGTATGACAGGGATCAATCAGCCCCAGCATTTT.